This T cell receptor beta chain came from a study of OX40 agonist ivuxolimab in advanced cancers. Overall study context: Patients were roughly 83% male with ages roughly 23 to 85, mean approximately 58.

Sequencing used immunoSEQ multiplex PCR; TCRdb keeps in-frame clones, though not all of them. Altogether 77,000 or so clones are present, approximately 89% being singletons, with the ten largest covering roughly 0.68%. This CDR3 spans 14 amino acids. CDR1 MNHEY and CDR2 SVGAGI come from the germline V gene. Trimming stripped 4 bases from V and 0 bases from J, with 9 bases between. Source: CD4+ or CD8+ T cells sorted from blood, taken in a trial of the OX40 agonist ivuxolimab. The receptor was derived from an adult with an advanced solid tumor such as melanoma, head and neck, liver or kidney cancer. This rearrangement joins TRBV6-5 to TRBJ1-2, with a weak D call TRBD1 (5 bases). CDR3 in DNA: TGTGCCAGCAGTTTCAGGGAGGCTAACTATGGCTACACCTTC. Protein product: CASSFREANYGYTF.